A single sample is the source of the 26 T cell receptor beta chains below, sequenced in a study of sequential checkpoint blockade in melanoma. The assay was immunoSEQ multiplex PCR, and TCRdb's table has in-frame clones only and misses some. This sample has some 2,400 clones, with roughly 29% found just once. Indicated treatment: randomized to nivolumab then ipilimumab (arm A) or the reverse (arm B). Source: tumor tissue (inferred from file names), taken from a patient given nivolumab and ipilimumab in sequence. Receptors were obtained from a human donor with melanoma.

This clone turned up a few times. CDR3 amino acids: CASSLEAGWVTGYTF. CDR3 DNA: TGTGCCAGCAGCTTAGAGGCAGGTTGGGTCACGGGCTACACCTTC. This chain links TRBV11-3 with TRBJ1-2; no definite D call. V was shortened by 0 bases and J by 8 bases, with 16 bases between the two germline ends. Germline CDR1 and CDR2: SGHNT and YENEEA. The CDR3 contains 15 residues.

This clone came up a few times. At one of its ends the junction is not consistent with the germline gene, which may arise from a read error. This rearrangement joins TRBV6-8 to TRBJ2-6, with TRBD2 matching over 7 bases. CDR1 and CDR2 from the germline V gene are MNHGY and SAAAGT. This CDR3 has 14 amino acids. The CDR3 sequence is CAISGGAGANVLTF. The CDR3, as DNA: TGTGCCATCAGTGGGGGGGCTGGGGCCAACGTCCTGACTTTC.

The chain employs TRBV5-1 and TRBJ1-5; 10 bases line up with TRBD1. There are 14 residues in the CDR3. The trim removed 6 bases at V and 7 bases at J, leaving 7 bases unmatched. Germline V gives CDR1 SGHRS, CDR2 YFSETQ. The DNA for the CDR3 is TGCGCCAGCAAGGATTGGACAGGGGGGCAGCCCCAGCATTTT. It codes for CASKDWTGGQPQHF.

The rearrangement joins TRBV6-8 to TRBJ2-5; D may be TRBD2 (5 bases). This CDR3 has 15 residues. V lost 5 bases to trimming and J lost 4 bases, with 17 bases between them. CDR1 is MNHGY, CDR2 SAAAGT, per germline. CDR3 residues: CASSGRGFEGETQYF. CDR3 in DNA: TGTGCCAGCAGTGGTCGCGGGTTTGAGGGAGAGACCCAGTACTTC.

V and J are TRBV19 and TRBJ2-5; 9 positions match TRBD2. The junction had 8 bases not matched to a gene; V was cut back by 4 bases and J by 5 bases. Germline-derived CDR1 and CDR2 are LNHDA and SQIVND (reference sequence). The CDR3 extends over 15 amino acids. This CDR3 is CASSTPTSGRETQYF. CDR3 DNA sequence: TGTGCCAGTAGTACCCCGACTAGCGGCCGGGAGACCCAGTACTTC.

The gene calls are TRBV19 and TRBJ2-3; D is perhaps TRBD2 (5 bases). Looked up from germline, CDR1 is LNHDA and CDR2 is SQIVND (reference sequence). Between the trimmed V and J ends, which lost 2 bases and 2 bases, there was a span of 8 bases. The CDR3 has 14 amino acids. CDR3 region: CASSIKGDTDTQYF. The CDR3 DNA reads as TGTGCCAGTAGTATAAAGGGAGACACAGATACGCAGTATTTT.

The V and J genes are TRBV19 and TRBJ1-2; D remains unclear. The V and J ends lost 4 bases and 7 bases respectively, with 10 bases between them. Per the germline V gene, CDR1 is LNHDA and CDR2 is SQIVND (reference sequence). The CDR3 runs 12 residues. The CDR3 nucleotides read TGTGCCAGTAGTAAGGGTATGTTTGGCTACACCTTC. Its translation: CASSKGMFGYTF.

This clone is labeled as large. V and J are TRBV25-1 and TRBJ2-2, with TRBD1 identical over 8 bases. The J segment lost 3 bases and the V segment lost 4 bases, leaving 10 bases of the junction unmatched. Germline V gene lookup returns CDR1 MGHDK and CDR2 SYGVNS. The CDR3 is 17 amino acids. The CDR3 region has the DNA TGTGCCAGCAGTGGGCACAGGGGGTCCCGAGACACCGGGGAGCTGTTTTTT. It is translated as CASSGHRGSRDTGELFF.

By proportion, this clone is medium-sized. The CDR3 nucleotides read TGTGCCAGCAGCCGTTCCGGGACTAGAGAGGAGACCCAGTACTTC. It specifies CASSRSGTREETQYF. The gene calls are TRBV7-5 and TRBJ2-5; the table's D call of TRBD2 was not tested on the DNA. TRBV7-5 counts as a pseudogene. This CDR3 is 15 amino acids long.

This clone is labeled medium-sized. The chain carries TRBV23-1 and TRBJ2-7; no firm D call. TRBV23-1 is designated an ORF whose function remains uncertain. The CDR3 runs 13 residues. The ends were cut back, 6 bases at V and 2 bases at J, with 11 bases in the middle. The CDR3 reads CASSFSVAYEQYF. DNA of the CDR3: TGCGCCAGCAGCTTTAGTGTAGCCTACGAGCAGTACTTC.

This clone was seen a handful of times. This chain links TRBV7-2 with TRBJ1-2; 7 nucleotides match TRBD1. The CDR3 consists of 13 residues. Trimming at V came to 5 bases and at J to 5 bases, leaving 5 bases not matched to a gene. The germline CDR1 and CDR2 sequences are SGHTA and FQGNSA. The DNA for the CDR3 is TGTGCCAGCAGCAAACAGGGGTGGTATGGCTACACCTTC. Translated: CASSKQGWYGYTF. Drawing the rest from reference TRBV7-2 and TRBJ1-2, the complete variable domain is GAGVSQSPSNKVTEKGKDVELRCDPISGHTALYWYRQSLGQGLEFLIYFQGNSAPDKSGLPSDRFSAERTGGSVSTLTIQRTQQEDSAVYLCASSKQGWYGYTFGSGTRLTVV.

This chain joins TRBV11-3 and TRBJ2-7; D perhaps matches TRBD2 (6 bases). The germline gives CDR1 SGHNT, CDR2 YENEEA. This CDR3 contains 16 residues. Trimming left V 2 bases short and J 4 bases short, with 18 bases between. CDR3 in DNA: TGTGCCAGCAGCTTAAGGTTAGCGGTACAATTTTACGAGCAGTACTTC. Residues: CASSLRLAVQFYEQYF.

The chain links TRBV5-1 to TRBJ1-2; 9 bases match TRBD1. Germline trimming cut 8 bases from V and 2 bases from J; bases unmatched to any gene: 10. Germline-derived CDR1 and CDR2 are SGHRS and YFSETQ. CDR3 length: 15 residues. The DNA for the CDR3 is TGCGCCAGTAGGGACAGGGTAACCTTGAACTATGGCTACACCTTC. Amino acid sequence: CASRDRVTLNYGYTF.

This sequence joins TRBV5-1 and TRBJ1-4; D unclear. This CDR3 is built from 15 residues. V dropped 0 bases and J dropped 7 bases, with 13 bases sitting between them. The V gene's germline CDR1 is SGHRS and CDR2 YFSETQ. In DNA form, the CDR3 reads TGCGCCAGCAGCTTGGATGCCCAATCGGGTGAAAAACTGTTTTTT. It is translated as CASSLDAQSGEKLFF.

This clone was seen a few times. The rearrangement joins TRBV27 to TRBJ1-6; unclear D gene. CDR1 is MNHEY, CDR2 SMNVEV, per germline (reference sequence). Trimming cost V 3 bases and J 8 bases, with 5 bases left between them. The CDR3 length is 12 residues. CDR3 nucleotide sequence: TGTGCCAGCAGTTTGAGGGATTCACCCCTCCACTTT. Protein sequence: CASSLRDSPLHF.

The chain joins TRBV18 to TRBJ1-6; D is possibly TRBD1 (6 bases). This CDR3 has 15 residues. Trimming stripped 5 bases from V and 6 bases from J, with 14 bases between. Germline CDR1 reads KGHSH; CDR2 reads LQKENI. The CDR3 reads CASSRGGTANSPLHF. CDR3 sequence (DNA): TGTGCCAGCTCAAGAGGGGGGACTGCTAATTCACCCCTCCACTTT. The full variable domain, its missing parts supplied by reference TRBV18 and TRBJ1-6, is NAGVMQNPRHLVRRRGQEARLRCSPMKGHSHVYWYRQLPEEGLKFMVYLQKENIIDESGMPKERFSAEFPKEGPSILRIQQVVRGDSAAYFCASSRGGTANSPLHFGNGTRLTVT.

The chain combines TRBV1 with TRBJ2-1; the table's D call of TRBD2 was not tested on the DNA. TRBV1 is classified as a pseudogene. The CDR3 loop spans 13 amino acids. This CDR3 reads CASSQVLYNEQFF. The CDR3 nucleotides are TGCGCCAGCAGCCAAGTACTTTACAATGAGCAGTTCTTC.

In its sample, this clone is large. This chain joins TRBV6-1 and TRBJ1-1, with D hard to call. The CDR3 totals 14 residues. V was clipped by 1 base and J by 1 base, with 7 bases between them. Germline values: CDR1 MNHNS, CDR2 SASEGT. DNA of the CDR3: TGTGCCAGCAGTGAAGGGGTCGGGAACACTGAAGCTTTCTTT. Amino acid sequence: CASSEGVGNTEAFF.

J is TRBJ1-3 and V is TRBV19; D is perhaps TRBD1 (5 bases). Germline CDR1 LNHDA, CDR2 SQIVND (reference sequence). V gave up 9 bases and J gave up 0 bases, with 15 bases separating them. The CDR3 runs to 15 residues. In DNA, the CDR3 is TGTGCCAGCAAACGGGACCGTAACTCTGGAAACACCATATATTTT. Translation gives CASKRDRNSGNTIYF.

This clone appeared a single time. The rearrangement uses TRBV15 and TRBJ2-3; TRBD2 aligns across 8 bases. The CDR3 spans 16 residues. Losses at the gene ends were 2 bases for V and 1 base for J; bases not matched to a gene: 5. CDR1 and CDR2 from the germline V gene are LNHNV and YYDKDF (reference sequence). The CDR3 loop reads CATSRRGGAGTDTQYF. The CDR3 nucleotides are TGTGCCACCAGCAGACGGGGGGGCGCGGGCACAGATACGCAGTATTTT.

This chain uses TRBV5-1 with TRBJ2-4, with TRBD2 matching 12 bases. CDR3 size: 15 residues. Germline CDR1 SGHRS, CDR2 YFSETQ. J lost 8 bases, V lost 4 bases, and 7 bases had no gene match. CDR3 nucleotide sequence: TGCGCCAGCAGCGGACTAGCGGGGCAGAGGGACATTCAGTACTTC. This encodes CASSGLAGQRDIQYF.

In nucleotides, the CDR3 is TGCGCCAGCAGCCAAGAGGTGGAGGCCTACGAGCAGTACTTC. This encodes CASSQEVEAYEQYF. The chain couples TRBV23-1 to TRBJ2-7; the D gene is possibly TRBD2 (5 bases). TRBV23-1 is reported as an ORF; its role is uncertain. The V end lost 6 bases, the J end lost 2 bases, and 14 bases lay between the germline ends. The CDR3 totals 14 residues.

The CDR3 nucleotides are TGTGCCAGCTCACCACTTAACGTTGCTAACTATGGCTACACCTTC. Translated: CASSPLNVANYGYTF. The gene calls are TRBV18 and TRBJ1-2, with no clear D. The V end was cut by 1 base, the J end by 0 bases, with 9 bases between. Germline CDR1 reads KGHSH; CDR2 reads LQKENI. The CDR3 sequence is 15 residues long. The variable domain in full, with the rest retrieved from reference TRBV18 and TRBJ1-2, is NAGVMQNPRHLVRRRGQEARLRCSPMKGHSHVYWYRQLPEEGLKFMVYLQKENIIDESGMPKERFSAEFPKEGPSILRIQQVVRGDSAAYFCASSPLNVANYGYTFGSGTRLTVV.

The rearrangement joins TRBV11-3 to TRBJ2-2, with TRBD2 matching 13 bases. Germline CDR1 reads SGHNT; CDR2 reads YENEEA. The V segment lost 6 bases and the J segment 4 bases; nucleotides outside the gene matches: 14. This CDR3 is built from 19 residues. The CDR3 loop is CASRLTSGGYLGVTGELFF. The DNA for the CDR3 is TGTGCCAGCAGGCTGACTAGCGGGGGGTACCTGGGCGTCACCGGGGAGCTGTTTTTT.

The chain couples TRBV30 to TRBJ1-1; D is undetermined. The germline CDR1 and CDR2 sequences are GTSNPN and SVGIG (reference sequence). Trimming took off 5 bases at V and 0 bases at J, with 16 bases between the two ends. The CDR3 has 15 residues. CDR3 DNA: TGTGCCTGGGCCAGAGGACGGACCATGAACACTGAAGCTTTCTTT. This gives the protein CAWARGRTMNTEAFF.

The rearrangement uses TRBV11-3 and TRBJ2-2, with TRBD2 identical over 8 bases. Losses at the gene ends were 0 bases for V and 6 bases for J; bases not matched to a gene: 9. CDR1 and CDR2 from the germline V gene are SGHNT and YENEEA. The CDR3 runs to 17 residues. Here the CDR3 DNA reads TGTGCCAGCAGCTTAGATCGCGGGGGGCGACCCCCCGGGGAGCTGTTTTTT. This gives the protein CASSLDRGGRPPGELFF.